The 32 T cell receptor beta chains below all came from one sample that was sequenced in a study of T cell changes during pregnancy in multiple sclerosis. The assay was immunoSEQ multiplex PCR, and TCRdb's table has in-frame clones only and misses some. The sample includes 40,000 to 45,000 clones, about 90% of them seen just once. This material consisted of CD4+ T cells from peripheral blood mononuclear cells, taken after pregnancy. All receptors derive from a female donor with multiple sclerosis, enrolled in a pregnancy study.

CDR3 protein: CATSRHGINTGELFF. DNA of the CDR3: TGTGCCACCAGCAGACACGGGATTAACACCGGGGAGCTGTTTTTT. The chain is built from TRBV15 and TRBJ2-2; tentative D call: TRBD2 (5 bases). V was cut by 2 bases and J by 2 bases, with 9 bases left in between. This CDR3 has 15 amino acids. Germline values: CDR1 LNHNV, CDR2 YYDKDF (reference sequence).

This clone was seen once. J is TRBJ2-1 and V is TRBV19; weak D call: TRBD2 (7 bases). Trimming took off 4 bases at V and 5 bases at J, with 18 bases between the two ends. The CDR3 consists of 16 residues. Germline CDR1 reads LNHDA; CDR2 reads SQIVND (reference sequence). In nucleotides, the CDR3 is TGTGCCAGTAGTAATACCGGGGGGCCCTATGACAATGAGCAGTTCTTC. Encoded protein: CASSNTGGPYDNEQFF. Variable domain in full (rest from reference TRBV19 and TRBJ2-1): DGGITQSPKYLFRKEGQNVTLSCEQNLNHDAMYWYRQDPGQGLRLIYYSQIVNDFQKGDIAEGYSVSREKKESFPLTVTSAQKNPTAFYLCASSNTGGPYDNEQFFGPGTRLTVL.

The chain carries TRBV9 and TRBJ2-1, with 11 bases lining up with TRBD2. Germline loops: CDR1 SGDLS, CDR2 YYNGEE. The V gene end was trimmed by 5 bases and the J gene end by 9 bases; junction bases not matched to a gene: 10. The length of the CDR3 is 15 residues. This CDR3 reads CASRKTSGGGGEQFF. In DNA, the CDR3 is TGTGCCAGCAGAAAAACTAGCGGGGGTGGGGGTGAGCAGTTCTTC.

This chain joins TRBV6-5 and TRBJ2-3; tentatively, D is TRBD1 (6 bases). V lost 7 bases and J 4 bases, leaving 15 bases between the germline ends. From germline, CDR1 is MNHEY and CDR2 SVGAGI. This CDR3 spans 14 amino acids. CDR3 sequence: CASTPAGVPDTQYF. For the CDR3, the DNA is TGTGCCAGCACCCCGGCAGGGGTTCCAGATACGCAGTATTTT.

The chain employs TRBV7-2 and TRBJ2-5; TRBD2 is a possible D gene (7 bases). CDR1 and CDR2 (germline): SGHTA, FQGNSA. The CDR3 contains 15 residues. Deletions cut 3 bases from V and 5 bases from J, with 16 bases between. The CDR3 here is CASSLLRGPHETQYF. CDR3 DNA sequence: TGTGCCAGCAGCTTGTTGCGGGGGCCCCATGAGACCCAGTACTTC.

The chain joins TRBV10-3 to TRBJ1-3, with D possibly being TRBD1 (5 bases). The germline CDR1 and CDR2 sequences are ENHRY and SYGVKD. This CDR3 is built from 15 residues. The V end lost 2 bases, the J end lost 0 bases, and 8 bases lay between the germline ends. CDR3 residues: CAISEGATSGNTIYF. The CDR3, as DNA: TGTGCCATCAGTGAGGGGGCGACCTCTGGAAACACCATATATTTT.

The chain joins TRBV19 to TRBJ2-3; D remains ambiguous. Germline loops: CDR1 LNHDA, CDR2 SQIVND (reference sequence). V gave up 5 bases and J gave up 2 bases, with 14 bases separating them. This CDR3 is built from 15 residues. In DNA form, the CDR3 reads TGTGCCAGTAGTGTCGTCGACACCGTCACAGATACGCAGTATTTT. This codes for CASSVVDTVTDTQYF. Complete variable domain (other parts from reference TRBV19 and TRBJ2-3): DGGITQSPKYLFRKEGQNVTLSCEQNLNHDAMYWYRQDPGQGLRLIYYSQIVNDFQKGDIAEGYSVSREKKESFPLTVTSAQKNPTAFYLCASSVVDTVTDTQYFGPGTRLTVL.

V is TRBV5-4 and J is TRBJ2-3, with D perhaps matching TRBD1 (5 bases). Germline V gives CDR1 SGHNT, CDR2 YYREEE (reference sequence). V lost 6 bases and J lost 1, with 15 bases in between. CDR3 length: 15 residues. The CDR3 region is CASTPGKRGTDTQYF. DNA of the CDR3: TGTGCCAGCACCCCAGGGAAGAGAGGCACAGATACGCAGTATTTT.

The rearrangement links TRBV7-6 to TRBJ2-5; perhaps TRBD2 as D (6 bases). CDR3 length equals 12 residues. V dropped 2 bases and J dropped 5 bases, with 6 bases sitting between them. The germline V gene has CDR1 SGHVS and CDR2 FNYEAQ. The CDR3 bases are TGTGCCAGCAGCTTAACTAGCGAGACCCAGTACTTC. Translation: CASSLTSETQYF.

This chain's CDR3 is CASSPPGGSSGANVLTF. CDR3 DNA sequence: TGTGCCAGCAGTCCACCGGGAGGGAGCTCTGGGGCCAACGTCCTGACTTTC. The genes are TRBV28 and TRBJ2-6, with TRBD2 identical over 8 bases. Germline V gives CDR1 MDHEN, CDR2 SYDVKM. The CDR3 totals 17 residues. Germline trimming cut 5 bases from V and 0 bases from J; bases unmatched to any gene: 6.

This clone showed up just once. Here the CDR3 reads CASSAGQSYSNQPQHF. Here the CDR3 DNA reads TGTGCCAGCAGCGCCGGACAGAGTTATAGCAATCAGCCCCAGCATTTT. J is TRBJ1-5 and V is TRBV7-9, with D possibly being TRBD1 (6 bases). Germline CDR1 SEHNR, CDR2 FQNEAQ (reference sequence). The CDR3 is 16 amino acids. Trimming removed 5 bases at V and 0 bases at J, with 14 bases between.

This chain joins TRBV28 and TRBJ1-2; TRBD1 aligns across 11 bases. Per germline, CDR1 MDHEN and CDR2 SYDVKM. The length of the CDR3 is 14 residues. After removal of 5 bases from V and 12 bases from J, the junction contained 11 bases not matched to a gene. DNA for the CDR3: TGTGCCAGCAGTCCCGGACAGGGGGCTAAGTCTCACACCTTC. Its translation is CASSPGQGAKSHTF.

The chain combines TRBV19 with TRBJ1-2; 7 bases fit TRBD1. The ends lost 7 bases at V and 7 bases at J; junction bases unmatched: 18. Germline lookup yields CDR1 LNHDA and CDR2 SQIVND (reference sequence). This CDR3 contains 16 residues. The CDR3 region is CASTTTGRNPFSGYTF. The CDR3 DNA follows: TGTGCCAGTACGACGACAGGGAGGAACCCCTTTAGTGGCTACACCTTC. The full variable domain, in which reference TRBV19 and TRBJ1-2 provide the parts outside the CDR3, is DGGITQSPKYLFRKEGQNVTLSCEQNLNHDAMYWYRQDPGQGLRLIYYSQIVNDFQKGDIAEGYSVSREKKESFPLTVTSAQKNPTAFYLCASTTTGRNPFSGYTFGSGTRLTVV.

As DNA, the CDR3 is TGTGCCAGCTCAACCCAGGGGGTCGGCGGCGAGCAGTACTTC. This gives the protein CASSTQGVGGEQYF. The chain couples TRBV18 to TRBJ2-7, with TRBD1 matching over 7 bases. Germline values: CDR1 KGHSH, CDR2 LQKENI. V lost 5 bases, J lost 6 bases, and 10 bases stayed unmatched. The CDR3 is 14 amino acids.

The chain carries TRBV11-2 and TRBJ2-1; 7 bases match TRBD1. V shed 3 bases and J 4 bases; nucleotides not matched to a gene: 18. The CDR3 consists of 19 residues. CDR1 SGHAT and CDR2 FQNNGV come from the germline V gene. The CDR3 protein is CASSLGRKEAGGSYNEQFF. DNA of the CDR3: TGTGCCAGCAGCTTGGGTAGGAAGGAAGCAGGGGGTTCGTACAATGAGCAGTTCTTC.

V usage is TRBV25-1 and J usage is TRBJ1-6, with D possibly matching TRBD1 (5 bases). Germline V gene data show CDR1 as MGHDK and CDR2 as SYGVNS. V gave up 2 bases and J gave up 7 bases, with 12 bases separating them. This CDR3 is built from 15 residues. DNA for the CDR3: TGTGCCAGCAGTGAAATGGATCGGACAAATTCACCCCTCCACTTT. This codes for CASSEMDRTNSPLHF. Based on the CDR3 plus reference TRBV25-1 and TRBJ1-6, the full variable domain is EADIYQTPRYLVIGTGKKITLECSQTMGHDKMYWYQQDPGMELHLIHYSYGVNSTEKGDLSSESTVSRIRTEHFPLTLESARPSHTSQYLCASSEMDRTNSPLHFGNGTRLTVT.

The chain carries TRBV5-6 and TRBJ2-3, with 9 bases identical to TRBD2. Per the germline V gene, CDR1 is SGHDT and CDR2 is YYEEEE. Trimming took 3 bases from V and 2 from J; bases not matched to a gene: 10. The CDR3 covers 17 residues. This chain's CDR3 is CASSYGGPSGVTDTQYF. CDR3 nucleotide sequence: TGTGCCAGCAGCTATGGGGGCCCTAGCGGGGTCACAGATACGCAGTATTTT.

The rearrangement uses TRBV27 and TRBJ2-2, with D perhaps TRBD1 (6 bases). The CDR3 length is 14 residues. V shed 6 bases and J shed 2 bases, with 10 bases lying between them. Per the germline V gene, CDR1 is MNHEY and CDR2 is SMNVEV (reference sequence). The CDR3, as DNA: TGTGCCAGCAGCGGGACAACTAACACCGGGGAGCTGTTTTTT. Residues: CASSGTTNTGELFF.

The V and J genes are TRBV5-6 and TRBJ1-2; 8 positions match TRBD1. Per germline, CDR1 SGHDT and CDR2 YYEEEE. Trimming at V came to 4 bases and at J to 5 bases, leaving 7 bases not matched to a gene. This CDR3 has 14 amino acids. In DNA form, the CDR3 reads TGTGCCAGCAGCCCTCCAGGGGGCGGGTATGGCTACACCTTC. It is translated as CASSPPGGGYGYTF.

The V gene is TRBV19, the J gene TRBJ2-5; 8 bases fit TRBD1. Germline CDR1 LNHDA, CDR2 SQIVND (reference sequence). The length of the CDR3 is 13 residues. The junction had 0 bases not matched to a gene; V was cut back by 4 bases and J by 2 bases. The CDR3 DNA reads as TGTGCCAGTAGTAGGGACAGGCAAGAGACCCAGTACTTC. Protein: CASSRDRQETQYF. The complete variable domain, with remaining parts taken from reference TRBV19 and TRBJ2-5, reads DGGITQSPKYLFRKEGQNVTLSCEQNLNHDAMYWYRQDPGQGLRLIYYSQIVNDFQKGDIAEGYSVSREKKESFPLTVTSAQKNPTAFYLCASSRDRQETQYFGPGTRLLVL.

The chain has TRBV29-1 and TRBJ1-1; a weak D match, TRBD1 (6 bases). V was shortened by 3 bases and J by 1 base, with 12 bases between the two germline ends. The CDR3 spans 14 residues. The germline V gene encodes CDR1 SQVTM and CDR2 ANQGSEA. CDR3 coding DNA: TGCAGCGTTGACCGGAGGGGGGGGAACACTGAAGCTTTCTTT. Protein sequence: CSVDRRGGNTEAFF.

The chain recombines TRBV7-2 with TRBJ2-3; D not certain. V lost 5 bases and J 5 bases, leaving 11 bases between the germline ends. This CDR3 contains 13 residues. Germline V lookup: CDR1 SGHTA, CDR2 FQGNSA. CDR3 in amino acids: CASSRATLDTQYF. The CDR3 DNA reads TGTGCCAGCAGCAGAGCGACTCTAGATACGCAGTATTTT.

The chain couples TRBV6-5 to TRBJ1-4; D unresolved. V was cut by 4 bases and J by 7 bases, with 10 bases left in between. The germline CDR1 and CDR2 sequences are MNHEY and SVGAGI. The CDR3 totals 13 residues. In DNA, the CDR3 is TGTGCCAGCAGTTCGGGAAGCGGTGAAAAACTGTTTTTT. Translating gives CASSSGSGEKLFF.

This clone was found a few times. V and J are TRBV10-3 and TRBJ1-6; D not certain. Germline CDR1 reads ENHRY; CDR2 reads SYGVKD. The CDR3 consists of 12 residues. Trimming left V 8 bases short and J 14 bases short, with 16 bases between. The CDR3 protein is CAIGPDGMTLHF. CDR3 sequence (DNA): TGTGCCATCGGGCCCGACGGAATGACCCTCCACTTT.

The CDR3: CASSLTGLTEAFF. The CDR3 nucleotides read TGCGCCAGCAGCTTAACAGGGCTCACTGAAGCTTTCTTT. This chain links TRBV5-1 with TRBJ1-1; the D gene is possibly TRBD1 (6 bases). The V end lost 2 bases, the J end lost 4 bases, and 9 bases lay between the germline ends. This CDR3 has 13 residues. Germline CDR1 SGHRS, CDR2 YFSETQ.

The genes are TRBV7-2 and TRBJ1-2; D is unresolved. Deletions cut 3 bases from V and 4 bases from J, with 12 bases between. CDR3 length equals 14 residues. The germline V gene has CDR1 SGHTA and CDR2 FQGNSA. CDR3: CASSFTGNGYGYTF. In DNA form, the CDR3 reads TGTGCCAGCAGCTTCACGGGGAACGGCTATGGCTACACCTTC.

V is TRBV28 and J is TRBJ2-1; D is possibly TRBD2 (5 bases). CDR3 length: 14 amino acids. The germline V gene encodes CDR1 MDHEN and CDR2 SYDVKM. V lost 3 bases to trimming and J lost 2 bases, with 8 bases between them. This CDR3 is CASSLRDPYNEQFF. The CDR3 DNA reads TGTGCCAGCAGTTTGAGGGATCCCTACAATGAGCAGTTCTTC. The full variable domain, completed using reference TRBV28 and TRBJ2-1, is DVKVTQSSRYLVKRTGEKVFLECVQDMDHENMFWYRQDPGLGLRLIYFSYDVKMKEKGDIPEGYSVSREKKERFSLILESASTNQTSMYLCASSLRDPYNEQFFGPGTRLTVL.

The chain joins TRBV10-1 to TRBJ1-1; 7 nucleotides agree with TRBD1. The CDR3 loop spans 16 amino acids. V dropped 6 bases and J dropped 1; count of bases not matched to a gene: 11. The V gene's germline CDR1 is WNHNN and CDR2 SYGVQD (reference sequence). The CDR3 protein is CASRLGQTWRNTEAFF. CDR3 DNA: TGCGCCAGCAGACTGGGACAGACTTGGAGGAACACTGAAGCTTTCTTT.

The chain links TRBV19 to TRBJ2-1; 10 bases align to TRBD2. The junction had 10 bases not matched to a gene; V was cut back by 4 bases and J by 4 bases. The CDR3 runs to 17 residues. Germline CDR1 and CDR2: LNHDA and SQIVND (reference sequence). The CDR3 DNA reads TGTGCCAGTAGTACTCTAGCGGGGGCCCTCAAATACAATGAGCAGTTCTTC. This translates into CASSTLAGALKYNEQFF.

This clone was counted once. This sequence joins TRBV7-8 and TRBJ1-2; 9 bases match TRBD1. The germline V gene encodes CDR1 SGHVS and CDR2 FQNEAQ. Trimming at V came to 1 base and at J to 3 bases, leaving 9 bases not matched to a gene. The CDR3 contains 17 residues. This CDR3 reads CASSLGADRGSHYGYTF. For the CDR3, the DNA is TGTGCCAGCAGCTTAGGGGCGGACAGGGGTTCCCACTATGGCTACACCTTC.

V and J are TRBV11-2 and TRBJ1-1; 9 nucleotides agree with TRBD1. Germline CDR1 SGHAT, CDR2 FQNNGV. The CDR3 runs 15 residues. The V gene end was trimmed by 1 base and the J gene end by 1 base; junction bases not matched to a gene: 1. The CDR3 sequence: CASSLGGQGNTEAFF. CDR3 sequence (DNA): TGTGCCAGCAGCTTAGGGGGACAGGGGAACACTGAAGCTTTCTTT.

The V gene is TRBV4-2, the J gene TRBJ2-2; 12 nucleotides match TRBD2. Per the germline V gene, CDR1 is LGHNA and CDR2 is YNFKEQ. The CDR3 totals 17 residues. Trimming took 1 base from V and 4 from J; bases not matched to a gene: 4. Here the CDR3 DNA reads TGTGCCAGCAGCCAAGGACTAGCGGGGGATACCACCGGGGAGCTGTTTTTT. Translated, it gives CASSQGLAGDTTGELFF.